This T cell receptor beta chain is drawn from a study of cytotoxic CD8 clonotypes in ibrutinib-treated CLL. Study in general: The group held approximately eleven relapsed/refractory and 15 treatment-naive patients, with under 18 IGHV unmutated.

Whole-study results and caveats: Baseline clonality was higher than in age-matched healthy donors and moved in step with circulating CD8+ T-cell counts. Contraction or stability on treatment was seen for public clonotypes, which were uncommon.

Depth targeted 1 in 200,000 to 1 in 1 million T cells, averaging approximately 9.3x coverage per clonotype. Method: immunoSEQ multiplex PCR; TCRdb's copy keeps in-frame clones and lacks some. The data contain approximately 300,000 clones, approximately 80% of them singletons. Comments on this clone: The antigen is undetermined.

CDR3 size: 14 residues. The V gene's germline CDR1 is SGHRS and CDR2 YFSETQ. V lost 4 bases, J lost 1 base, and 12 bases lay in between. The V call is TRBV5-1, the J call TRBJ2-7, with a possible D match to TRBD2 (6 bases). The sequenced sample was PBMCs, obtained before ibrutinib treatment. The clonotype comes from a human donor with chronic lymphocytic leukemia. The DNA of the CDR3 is TGCGCCAGCAGCGCGGGACCTACTTCCTACGAGCAGTACTTC. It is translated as CASSAGPTSYEQYF.